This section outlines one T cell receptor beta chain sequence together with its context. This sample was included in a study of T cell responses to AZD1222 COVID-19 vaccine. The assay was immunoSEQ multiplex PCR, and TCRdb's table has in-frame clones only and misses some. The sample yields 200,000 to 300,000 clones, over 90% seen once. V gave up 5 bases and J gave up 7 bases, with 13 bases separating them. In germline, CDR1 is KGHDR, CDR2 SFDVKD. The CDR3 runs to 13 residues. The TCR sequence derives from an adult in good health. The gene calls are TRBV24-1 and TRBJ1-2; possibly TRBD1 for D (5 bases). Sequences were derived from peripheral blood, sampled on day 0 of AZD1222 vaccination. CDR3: CATSVGAGAGYTF. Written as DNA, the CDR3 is TGTGCCACCAGTGTTGGGGCAGGTGCTGGCTACACCTTC.